This T cell receptor (beta chain) originates from a study of cytomegalovirus exposure and HLA in healthy donors. Germline V gene sequence: CDR1 GTSNPN, CDR2 SVGIG (reference sequence). The CDR3 contains 15 residues. Germline trimming cut 2 bases from V and 0 bases from J; bases unmatched to any gene: 6. Findings and limits, study-wide: Researchers reportedly found TCR beta sequences accurately predicted most subjects' HLA-A and HLA-B alleles. Later on, a genetic analysis was performed. It linked a missense variant in DCLRE1C with V- and J-gene trimming of TCR beta. It was only CMV serostatus that was available as immune exposure information.

Notes on this clone: Its specificity is not known.

Use of 60 Vbeta and 13 Jbeta primers characterized the PCR. Using immunoSEQ multiplex PCR, the repertoire was profiled, and TCRdb retains in-frame clones only, with some absent. The sample shows roughly 70,000 clones, roughly four fifths of them seen only once. V is TRBV30 and J is TRBJ2-7; 8 bases line up with TRBD2. Sequences were obtained from PBMCs. The receptor was isolated from a man in his late teens or twenties in good health and CMV-seronegative. Here the CDR3 reads CAWSLAGPSSYEQYF. The CDR3 nucleotides are TGTGCCTGGAGTCTAGCGGGTCCCTCCTCCTACGAGCAGTACTTC. The whole variable domain, filled in from reference TRBV30 and TRBJ2-7, reads SQTIHQWPATLVQPVGSPLSLECTVEGTSNPNLYWYRQAAGRGLQLLFYSVGIGQISSEVPQNLSASRPQDRQFILSSKKLLLSDSGFYLCAWSLAGPSSYEQYFGPGTRLTVT.